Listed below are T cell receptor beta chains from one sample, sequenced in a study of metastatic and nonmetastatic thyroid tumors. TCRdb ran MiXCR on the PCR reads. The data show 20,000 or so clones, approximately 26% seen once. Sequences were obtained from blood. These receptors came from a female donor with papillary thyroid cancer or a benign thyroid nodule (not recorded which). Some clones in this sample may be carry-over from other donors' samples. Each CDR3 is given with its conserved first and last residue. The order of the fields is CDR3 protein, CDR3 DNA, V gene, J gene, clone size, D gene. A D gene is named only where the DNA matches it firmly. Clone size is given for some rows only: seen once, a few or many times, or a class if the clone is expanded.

CDR3aa: CAWDRGPYTQYF; CDR3nt: TGTGCCTGGGACAGGGGGCCATATACACAGTATTTT; v_gene: TRBV30; j_gene: TRBJ2-3; abundance: .; d_gene: TRBD1
CDR3aa: CASSPLYRGFGELFF; CDR3nt: TGTGCCAGCAGCCCGCTGTACAGGGGCTTTGGGGAGCTGTTTTTT; v_gene: TRBV7-8; j_gene: TRBJ2-2; abundance: .; d_gene: TRBD1
CDR3aa: CASSYSIAGNQPQHF; CDR3nt: TGTGCCAGCAGTTACTCGATCGCGGGGAATCAGCCCCAGCATTTT; v_gene: TRBV6-2/TRBV6-3; j_gene: TRBJ1-5; abundance: few; d_gene: .
CDR3aa: CASSWSGPYEQYF; CDR3nt: TGTGCCAGCAGCTGGAGCGGGCCCTACGAGCAGTACTTC; v_gene: TRBV13; j_gene: TRBJ2-7; abundance: .; d_gene: .
CDR3aa: CASSQSGILTDTQYF; CDR3nt: TGCGCCAGCAGCCAAAGCGGGATCCTCACAGATACGCAGTATTTT; v_gene: TRBV4-3; j_gene: TRBJ2-3; abundance: few; d_gene: TRBD2
CDR3aa: CASSPGLLAKNIQYF; CDR3nt: TGCGCCAGCAGCCCGGGACTTTTAGCCAAAAACATTCAGTACTTC; v_gene: TRBV4-1; j_gene: TRBJ2-4; abundance: many; d_gene: .
CDR3aa: CASSADDSANYGYTF; CDR3nt: TGTGCCAGCAGCGCTGATGATAGTGCTAACTATGGCTACACCTTC; v_gene: TRBV9; j_gene: TRBJ1-2; abundance: few; d_gene: .
CDR3aa: CASSQDAGAYEQYF; CDR3nt: TGTGCCAGCAGCCAAGATGCTGGGGCCTACGAGCAGTACTTC; v_gene: TRBV3-1; j_gene: TRBJ2-7; abundance: .; d_gene: .
CDR3aa: CASSQDWGTGDNTDTQYF; CDR3nt: TGTGCCAGCAGCCAAGATTGGGGGACAGGGGACAACACAGATACGCAGTATTTT; v_gene: TRBV4-2; j_gene: TRBJ2-3; abundance: many; d_gene: TRBD1
CDR3aa: CASSYSAERGTGELFF; CDR3nt: TGTGCCAGCAGTTATTCCGCCGAGCGGGGGACCGGGGAGCTGTTTTTT; v_gene: TRBV6-2/TRBV6-3; j_gene: TRBJ2-2; abundance: medium-sized; d_gene: TRBD2
CDR3aa: CASSLVEQDTKYF; CDR3nt: TGTGCCAGCAGCCTAGTGGAACAAGATACCAAGTACTTC; v_gene: TRBV6-1; j_gene: TRBJ2-5; abundance: .; d_gene: .
CDR3aa: CASSGRWVDTEAFF; CDR3nt: TGTGCCAGCAGCGGGAGGTGGGTGGACACTGAAGCTTTCTTT; v_gene: TRBV13; j_gene: TRBJ1-1; abundance: .; d_gene: .
CDR3aa: CASGGNQPQHF; CDR3nt: TGTGCCAGTGGGGGAAATCAGCCCCAGCATTTT; v_gene: TRBV19; j_gene: TRBJ1-5; abundance: medium-sized; d_gene: .
CDR3aa: CAWSVGGNTIYF; CDR3nt: TGTGCCTGGAGTGTGGGAGGAAACACCATATATTTT; v_gene: TRBV30; j_gene: TRBJ1-3; abundance: .; d_gene: .
CDR3aa: CASSVSGDNSPLHF; CDR3nt: TGTGCCAGCAGCGTAAGCGGGGATAATTCACCCCTCCACTTT; v_gene: TRBV9; j_gene: TRBJ1-6; abundance: .; d_gene: .
CDR3aa: CASSDSIGGSDTQYF; CDR3nt: TGTGCCAGCAGTGACTCCATTGGGGGTTCAGATACGCAGTATTTT; v_gene: TRBV6-4; j_gene: TRBJ2-3; abundance: .; d_gene: .
CDR3aa: CSATGQSETQYF; CDR3nt: TGCAGTGCTACGGGACAGTCAGAGACCCAGTACTTC; v_gene: TRBV20-1; j_gene: TRBJ2-5; abundance: many; d_gene: TRBD1
CDR3aa: CASSVSAGKGETQYF; CDR3nt: TGTGCCAGCAGTGTATCTGCGGGAAAGGGTGAGACCCAGTACTTC; v_gene: TRBV6-4; j_gene: TRBJ2-5; abundance: many; d_gene: .
CDR3aa: CASSLEGDTGNGYTF; CDR3nt: TGCGCCAGCAGCTTGGAAGGGGATACAGGGAATGGCTACACCTTC; v_gene: TRBV5-1; j_gene: TRBJ1-2; abundance: many; d_gene: .
CDR3aa: CASSTGGLNQPQHF; CDR3nt: TGTGCTAGTTCCACAGGGGGCCTTAATCAGCCCCAGCATTTT; v_gene: TRBV12-5; j_gene: TRBJ1-5; abundance: many; d_gene: TRBD1
CDR3aa: CATSRFQVQGYNEQFF; CDR3nt: TGTGCCACCAGTCGTTTCCAGGTACAGGGTTACAATGAGCAGTTCTTC; v_gene: TRBV24-1; j_gene: TRBJ2-1; abundance: few; d_gene: .
CDR3aa: CASSYRASVTGELFF; CDR3nt: TGTGCCAGCAGCTACCGTGCCTCGGTCACCGGGGAGCTGTTTTTT; v_gene: TRBV7-8; j_gene: TRBJ2-2; abundance: .; d_gene: .
CDR3aa: CASSQTRGRRNSPLHF; CDR3nt: TGTGCCAGCAGCCAGACCAGGGGGCGAAGGAATTCACCCCTCCACTTT; v_gene: TRBV6-1; j_gene: TRBJ1-6; abundance: .; d_gene: TRBD1
CDR3aa: CASSEGGGHTEAFF; CDR3nt: TGTGCCAGCAGTGAAGGGGGGGGCCACACTGAAGCTTTCTTT; v_gene: TRBV6-1; j_gene: TRBJ1-1; abundance: many; d_gene: .
CDR3aa: CAISLSRDRDLDEQFF; CDR3nt: TGTGCCATCAGCCTAAGCCGGGACAGGGATCTCGATGAGCAGTTCTTC; v_gene: TRBV10-3; j_gene: TRBJ2-1; abundance: many; d_gene: TRBD1
CDR3aa: CSGLHRNYEQYF; CDR3nt: TGCAGCGGACTACACCGGAATTACGAGCAGTACTTC; v_gene: TRBV20-1; j_gene: TRBJ2-7; abundance: .; d_gene: .
CDR3aa: CASSTVTGSSTDTQYF; CDR3nt: TGTGCCAGTAGTACCGTGACAGGGAGCAGTACAGATACGCAGTATTTT; v_gene: TRBV19; j_gene: TRBJ2-3; abundance: .; d_gene: TRBD1
CDR3aa: CASSYSSSAGFNEQFF; CDR3nt: TGTGCCAGCAGTTACTCGTCTAGCGCCGGCTTCAATGAGCAGTTCTTC; v_gene: TRBV6-2/TRBV6-3; j_gene: TRBJ2-1; abundance: medium-sized; d_gene: .
CDR3aa: CASSFRQGLRNEQFF; CDR3nt: TGTGCCAGCAGCTTTAGGCAGGGGTTAAGAAATGAGCAGTTCTTC; v_gene: TRBV7-3; j_gene: TRBJ2-1; abundance: few; d_gene: .
CDR3aa: CSAWGDRGYTF; CDR3nt: TGCAGTGCTTGGGGGGACAGAGGCTACACCTTC; v_gene: TRBV20-1; j_gene: TRBJ1-2; abundance: medium-sized; d_gene: TRBD1
CDR3aa: CATSDFSRGRDEQYF; CDR3nt: TGTGCCACCAGTGATTTCAGCAGGGGCAGGGACGAGCAGTACTTC; v_gene: TRBV24-1; j_gene: TRBJ2-7; abundance: few; d_gene: .
CDR3aa: CSASTSGRSSYNEQFF; CDR3nt: TGCAGTGCGTCGACTAGCGGGAGGAGCTCCTACAATGAGCAGTTCTTC; v_gene: TRBV20-1; j_gene: TRBJ2-1; abundance: .; d_gene: TRBD2
CDR3aa: CASSPRGQTYEQYF; CDR3nt: TGTGCCAGCAGCCCAAGGGGACAGACCTACGAGCAGTACTTC; v_gene: TRBV12-3/TRBV12-4; j_gene: TRBJ2-7; abundance: .; d_gene: TRBD1
CDR3aa: CASSSPKAGGLAGGEQYF; CDR3nt: TGTGCCAGCAGCTCACCAAAGGCGGGGGGACTAGCTGGGGGAGAGCAGTACTTC; v_gene: TRBV7-1; j_gene: TRBJ2-7; abundance: .; d_gene: TRBD2
CDR3aa: CSARTFWDLATNEKLFF; CDR3nt: TGCAGTGCCCGCACCTTCTGGGACCTAGCAACTAATGAAAAACTGTTTTTT; v_gene: TRBV20-1; j_gene: TRBJ1-4; abundance: many; d_gene: .
CDR3aa: CASSRESFGEQYF; CDR3nt: TGTGCCAGCAGCCGGGAGAGCTTTGGGGAGCAGTACTTC; v_gene: TRBV11-2; j_gene: TRBJ2-7; abundance: .; d_gene: .
CDR3aa: CASSSPSTSGIRFF; CDR3nt: TGCGCCAGCTCCAGCCCCTCGACTAGCGGGATTCGGTTCTTC; v_gene: TRBV4-1; j_gene: TRBJ2-1; abundance: .; d_gene: TRBD2
CDR3aa: CASSYRATDTHYF; CDR3nt: TGTGCCAGCAGTTACAGGGCCACAGATACGCATTATTTT; v_gene: TRBV6-4; j_gene: TRBJ2-3; abundance: .; d_gene: .
CDR3aa: CASILGGSNLEGYTF; CDR3nt: TGTGCCAGCATCTTAGGAGGCAGTAACTTAGAGGGCTACACCTTC; v_gene: TRBV7-9; j_gene: TRBJ1-2; abundance: .; d_gene: .
CDR3aa: CASSWGGAVKETQYF; CDR3nt: TGTGCCAGCAGTTGGGGGGGGGCAGTGAAAGAGACCCAGTACTTC; v_gene: TRBV6-1; j_gene: TRBJ2-5; abundance: few; d_gene: .
CDR3aa: CASRNRTFGARETQYF; CDR3nt: TGCGCCAGCAGGAACCGAACGTTCGGGGCCAGAGAGACCCAGTACTTC; v_gene: TRBV5-1; j_gene: TRBJ2-5; abundance: .; d_gene: .
CDR3aa: CASSLRQGSSYEQYF; CDR3nt: TGTGCCAGCAGCTTAAGGCAGGGATCTTCCTACGAGCAGTACTTC; v_gene: TRBV5-8; j_gene: TRBJ2-7; abundance: many; d_gene: .
CDR3aa: CSARDRIGQPQHF; CDR3nt: TGCAGTGCTAGAGACAGGATCGGTCAGCCCCAGCATTTT; v_gene: TRBV20-1; j_gene: TRBJ1-5; abundance: .; d_gene: .
CDR3aa: CASSSRQLAGYNEQFF; CDR3nt: TGTGCCAGCAGCTCCAGGCAACTAGCGGGTTACAATGAGCAGTTCTTC; v_gene: TRBV11-2; j_gene: TRBJ2-1; abundance: .; d_gene: TRBD2
CDR3aa: CASSLGSLSPTDTQYF; CDR3nt: TGTGCCAGCAGCTTAGGGTCCCTGAGTCCCACAGATACGCAGTATTTT; v_gene: TRBV11-2; j_gene: TRBJ2-3; abundance: .; d_gene: .
CDR3aa: CASSFWLGDTEAFF; CDR3nt: TGTGCCAGCAGCTTTTGGCTGGGGGACACTGAAGCTTTCTTT; v_gene: TRBV11-3; j_gene: TRBJ1-1; abundance: once; d_gene: .
CDR3aa: CASSLKQGTSFF; CDR3nt: TGTGCCAGCAGTTTAAAACAGGGTACATCTTTCTTT; v_gene: TRBV12-3/TRBV12-4; j_gene: TRBJ1-1; abundance: .; d_gene: .
CDR3aa: CASSPLVGADGYTF; CDR3nt: TGTGCCAGCAGTCCCTTGGTAGGAGCGGATGGCTACACCTTC; v_gene: TRBV27; j_gene: TRBJ1-2; abundance: few; d_gene: .
CDR3aa: CASGLGTGYYSEQFF; CDR3nt: TGTGCTAGTGGTTTGGGGACAGGGTACTACAGTGAGCAGTTCTTC; v_gene: TRBV12-5; j_gene: TRBJ2-1; abundance: .; d_gene: TRBD1
CDR3aa: CASRVGLSGANVLTF; CDR3nt: TGTGCCAGCAGAGTCGGACTCTCTGGGGCCAACGTCCTGACTTTC; v_gene: TRBV6-1; j_gene: TRBJ2-6; abundance: .; d_gene: .
CDR3aa: CSATVSSQGFHEQYF; CDR3nt: TGCAGTGCTACAGTTAGTAGTCAGGGTTTCCACGAGCAGTACTTC; v_gene: TRBV20-1; j_gene: TRBJ2-7; abundance: once; d_gene: .
CDR3aa: CSALDRGSEKLFF; CDR3nt: TGCAGTGCCCTGGACAGGGGAAGTGAAAAACTGTTTTTT; v_gene: TRBV20-1; j_gene: TRBJ1-4; abundance: many; d_gene: TRBD1
CDR3aa: CASSPSGAGEGNGELFF; CDR3nt: TGTGCCAGCAGTCCAAGTGGGGCGGGAGAGGGGAACGGGGAGCTGTTTTTT; v_gene: TRBV28; j_gene: TRBJ2-2; abundance: medium-sized; d_gene: TRBD2
CDR3aa: CAWSLAGARWSPLHF; CDR3nt: TGTGCCTGGAGTCTAGCAGGGGCGCGTTGGTCACCCCTCCACTTT; v_gene: TRBV30; j_gene: TRBJ1-6; abundance: once; d_gene: .
CDR3aa: CASSVAPGVSGALSPLHF; CDR3nt: TGTGCCAGCAGCGTAGCTCCCGGGGTGTCGGGTGCGCTCTCACCCCTCCACTTT; v_gene: TRBV9; j_gene: TRBJ1-6; abundance: .; d_gene: .
CDR3aa: CSAPDQGGGNQPQHF; CDR3nt: TGCAGTGCTCCCGATCAGGGGGGGGGCAATCAGCCCCAGCATTTT; v_gene: TRBV20-1; j_gene: TRBJ1-5; abundance: .; d_gene: TRBD1